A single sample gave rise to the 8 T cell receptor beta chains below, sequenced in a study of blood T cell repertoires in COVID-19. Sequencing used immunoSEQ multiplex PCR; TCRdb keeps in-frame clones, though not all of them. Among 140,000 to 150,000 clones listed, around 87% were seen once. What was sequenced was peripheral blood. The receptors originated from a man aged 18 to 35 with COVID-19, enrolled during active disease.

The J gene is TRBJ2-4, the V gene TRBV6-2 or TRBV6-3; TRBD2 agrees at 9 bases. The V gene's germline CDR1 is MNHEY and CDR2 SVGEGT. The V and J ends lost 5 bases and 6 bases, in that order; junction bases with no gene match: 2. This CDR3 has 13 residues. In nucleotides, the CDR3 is TGTGCCAGCAGTCCAGCGGGAGGAAACATTCAGTACTTC. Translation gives CASSPAGGNIQYF.

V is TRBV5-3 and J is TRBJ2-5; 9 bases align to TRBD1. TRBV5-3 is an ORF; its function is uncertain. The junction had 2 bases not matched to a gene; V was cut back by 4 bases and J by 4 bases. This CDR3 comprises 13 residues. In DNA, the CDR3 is TGTGCCAGAAGCCACAGGGGGCGAGAGACCCAGTACTTC. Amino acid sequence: CARSHRGRETQYF.

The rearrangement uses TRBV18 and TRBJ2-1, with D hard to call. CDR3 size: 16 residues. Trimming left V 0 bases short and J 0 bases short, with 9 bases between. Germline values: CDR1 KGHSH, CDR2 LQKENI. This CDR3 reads CASSPPAVGSYNEQFF. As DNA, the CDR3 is TGTGCCAGCTCACCACCGGCGGTTGGCTCCTACAATGAGCAGTTCTTC.

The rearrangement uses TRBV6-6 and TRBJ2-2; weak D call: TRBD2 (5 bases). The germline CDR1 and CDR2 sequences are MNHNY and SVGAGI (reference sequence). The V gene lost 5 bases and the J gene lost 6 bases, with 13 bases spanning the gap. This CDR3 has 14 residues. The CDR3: CASSQTPGSGELFF. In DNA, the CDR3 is TGTGCCAGCAGTCAGACACCGGGGTCCGGGGAGCTGTTTTTT.

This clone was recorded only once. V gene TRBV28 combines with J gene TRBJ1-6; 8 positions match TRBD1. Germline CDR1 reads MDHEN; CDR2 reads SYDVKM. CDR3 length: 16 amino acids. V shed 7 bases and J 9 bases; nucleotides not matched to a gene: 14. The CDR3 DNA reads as TGTGCCAGCATCGGACAGGGCGGTGGTAAGGGTTCACCCCTCCACTTT. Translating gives CASIGQGGGKGSPLHF.

This chain's CDR3 is CASSYQRDGYEQFF. The CDR3 DNA reads as TGTGCCAGCAGTTACCAGCGGGATGGGTATGAGCAGTTCTTC. The chain is built from TRBV6-5 and TRBJ2-1; 7 bases fit TRBD2. The CDR3 has 14 amino acids. The germline gives CDR1 MNHEY, CDR2 SVGAGI. Trimming at V came to 2 bases and at J to 8 bases, leaving 6 bases not matched to a gene.

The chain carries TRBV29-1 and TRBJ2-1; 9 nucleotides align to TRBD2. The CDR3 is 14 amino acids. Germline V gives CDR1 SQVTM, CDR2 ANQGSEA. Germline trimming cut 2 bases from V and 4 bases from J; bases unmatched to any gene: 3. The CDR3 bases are TGCAGCGTTGAACTGGCGGGAGGGTACAATGAGCAGTTCTTC. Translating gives CSVELAGGYNEQFF.

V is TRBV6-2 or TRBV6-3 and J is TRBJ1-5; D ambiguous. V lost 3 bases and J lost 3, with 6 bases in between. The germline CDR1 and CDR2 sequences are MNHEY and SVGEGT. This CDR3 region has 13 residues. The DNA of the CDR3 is TGTGCCAGCAGTTATCTTTCCAATCAGCCCCAGCATTTT. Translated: CASSYLSNQPQHF.